Included here is one T cell receptor (beta chain) sequence, with context. The record originates from a study of Graves' ophthalmopathy and Graves' hyperthyroidism. As the template, RNA transcripts were used to amplify TCR beta CDR3 regions. First-round RT-PCR relied on HTBI primers, and a second-round multiplex PCR came next. TCRdb analysed the multiplex PCR reads with MiXCR anew, one entry per CDR3 protein. The sample records about 1.1 million distinct CDR3 sequences, about 40% being singletons. The TCR comes from an adult man with Graves' hyperthyroidism. Sequencing was done on a sample of peripheral blood or thyroid tissue (not recorded which).

The DNA for the CDR3 is TGTGCCAGCGGGGTCCCGGGACAGGGGGGACAGCCCCAGCATTTT. Protein sequence: CASGVPGQGGQPQHF. The chain links TRBV6-5 to TRBJ1-5; 11 bases agree with TRBD1. The CDR3 totals 15 residues. The J segment lost 7 bases and the V segment lost 8 bases, leaving 10 bases of the junction unmatched. CDR1 is MNHEY and CDR2 is SVGAGI in the germline V gene.